These 24 T cell receptor beta chains share one sample of origin, sequenced in a study of patients and donors after allogeneic stem cell transplantation. One entry per CDR3 protein results from TCRdb running MiXCR on the RT-PCR reads. The sample lists roughly 940,000 distinct CDR3 sequences, around 17% occurring once. Input material: blood, either unsorted or a sorted T cell fraction (not recorded which). The receptor source for this set is a human donor who was either an allogeneic HSCT recipient or a stem cell or donor lymphocyte infusion donor (not recorded which). It is not recorded whose cells these are; they may come from a transplant donor.

The chain is built from TRBV7-9 and TRBJ1-1; D gene ambiguous. The CDR3 has 16 amino acids. Trimming removed 5 bases from V and 2 bases from J, with 18 bases in between. Germline CDR1 and CDR2: SEHNR and FQNEAQ (reference sequence). The CDR3 DNA reads as TGTGCCAGCAGCCCGTTATCGGGCAGAATAAACACTGAAGCTTTCTTT. This encodes CASSPLSGRINTEAFF. The full variable domain, in which reference TRBV7-9 and TRBJ1-1 provide the parts outside the CDR3, is DTGVSQNPRHKITKRGQNVTFRCDPISEHNRLYWYRQTLGQGPEFLTYFQNEAQLEKSRLLSDRFSAERPKGSFSTLEIQRTEQGDSAMYLCASSPLSGRINTEAFFGQGTRLTVV.

This chain connects TRBV12-3 or TRBV12-4 to TRBJ1-2; 8 nucleotides match TRBD1. This CDR3 comprises 17 residues. The trim removed 7 bases at V and 7 bases at J, leaving 20 bases unmatched. The CDR3 here is CASNDFWAGGRIGGYTF. Written as DNA, the CDR3 is TGTGCCAGCAATGATTTTTGGGCAGGGGGCAGAATTGGTGGCTACACCTTC.

The V and J genes are TRBV7-9 and TRBJ2-5; D gene ambiguous. The CDR3 consists of 14 residues. Germline V gives CDR1 SEHNR, CDR2 FQNEAQ (reference sequence). The ends were cut back, 1 base at V and 0 bases at J, with 6 bases in the middle. The CDR3 is CASSLDQYQETQYF. The CDR3 DNA sequence: TGTGCCAGCAGCTTAGATCAGTACCAAGAGACCCAGTACTTC.

V gene TRBV5-1 combines with J gene TRBJ2-2; 8 bases line up with TRBD1. This CDR3 comprises 14 residues. Germline V gene sequence: CDR1 SGHRS, CDR2 YFSETQ. The trim removed 7 bases at V and 3 bases at J, leaving 5 bases unmatched. For the CDR3, the DNA is TGCGCCAGCGACAGGGGATCGGACACCGGGGAGCTGTTTTTT. Protein product: CASDRGSDTGELFF.

This clonotype occurred many times. The V gene is TRBV12-3 or TRBV12-4, the J gene TRBJ1-1; 10 positions match TRBD1. The CDR3 contains 17 residues. With V trimmed by 6 bases and J by 3 bases, 13 bases remained unmatched. CDR3 loop: CASRKTRDRGGDTEAFF. CDR3 nucleotide sequence: TGTGCCAGCAGGAAAACCCGGGACAGGGGAGGGGACACTGAAGCTTTCTTT.

There are a few counts of this clonotype. The genes are TRBV20-1 and TRBJ1-5, with D possibly TRBD1 on 6 matching bases. The CDR3 runs to 14 residues. Germline V CDR1 and CDR2: DFQATT, SNEGSKA (reference sequence). Trimming removed 3 bases at V and 1 base at J, with 10 bases between. CDR3 sequence (DNA): TGCAGTGCTAGGGAAACAGGGAGCAATCAGCCCCAGCATTTT. Protein: CSARETGSNQPQHF.

The chain has TRBV4-2 and TRBJ2-3; D is unresolved. The germline V gene encodes CDR1 LGHNA and CDR2 YNFKEQ. Between the trimmed V and J ends, which lost 1 base and 2 bases, there was a span of 7 bases. The CDR3 extends over 14 amino acids. The CDR3 bases are TGTGCCAGCAGCCAAGCTGGGCACACAGATACGCAGTATTTT. Its protein is CASSQAGHTDTQYF.

The chain has TRBV6-1 and TRBJ1-4; D gene ambiguous. The end of the DNA fits TRBJ2-2 better, so the J call may be wrong. Germline lookup yields CDR1 MNHNS and CDR2 SASEGT. The CDR3 runs 13 residues. The CDR3 loop is CASSLRFIKELFF. The DNA for the CDR3 is TGTGCCAGCAGTCTAAGGTTTATAAAGGAGCTGTTTTTT.

This chain links TRBV9 with TRBJ2-1; 7 nucleotides align to TRBD2. CDR3 length: 17 amino acids. CDR1 SGDLS and CDR2 YYNGEE come from the germline V gene. The junction had 9 bases not matched to a gene; V was cut back by 2 bases and J by 1 base. CDR3 in DNA: TGTGCCAGCAGCGTCGACCCCATCGGGGGGTCCTACAATGAGCAGTTCTTC. Its protein product is CASSVDPIGGSYNEQFF.

This clonotype was seen a few times. The rearrangement uses TRBV14 and TRBJ2-7; perhaps TRBD2 as D (6 bases). V was pared by 2 bases and J by 4 bases, with 24 bases between. From germline, CDR1 is SGHDN and CDR2 FVKESK. CDR3 length: 18 amino acids. CDR3 DNA sequence: TGTGCCAGCAGCCAAAGCCCGCCCGGGGGAATCTCGAGGTACGAGCAGTACTTC. Amino acid sequence: CASSQSPPGGISRYEQYF.

A few counts support this clonotype. This chain connects TRBV20-1 to TRBJ1-1, with TRBD1 matching over 7 bases. CDR1 and CDR2 from the germline V gene are DFQATT and SNEGSKA (reference sequence). CDR3 size: 16 residues. Germline trimming cut 0 bases from V and 4 bases from J; bases unmatched to any gene: 11. The CDR3 protein is CSARDSGTAGGTEAFF. DNA for the CDR3: TGCAGTGCTAGAGATTCTGGGACAGCCGGAGGCACTGAAGCTTTCTTT.

The chain recombines TRBV4-2 with TRBJ2-1; D gene ambiguous. Between the trimmed V and J ends, which lost 0 bases and 7 bases, there was a span of 13 bases. The germline gives CDR1 LGHNA, CDR2 YNFKEQ. This CDR3 comprises 15 residues. The CDR3 loop reads CASSQEEIPGNEQFF. The CDR3 DNA reads as TGTGCCAGCAGCCAAGAAGAGATTCCAGGAAATGAGCAGTTCTTC.

This clonotype was picked up many times. The rearrangement uses TRBV5-1 and TRBJ1-1; tentative D call: TRBD1 (6 bases). The ends were cut back, 0 bases at V and 1 base at J, with 16 bases in the middle. This CDR3 has 17 amino acids. In germline, CDR1 is SGHRS, CDR2 YFSETQ. The CDR3 DNA reads TGCGCCAGCAGCTTGGACAGGGATCGAGTCCCGAACACTGAAGCTTTCTTT. It encodes CASSLDRDRVPNTEAFF.

This clonotype was detected only a few times. This sequence joins TRBV2 and TRBJ2-1; 10 positions agree with TRBD2. V lost 1 base to trimming and J lost 6 bases; unmatched junction nucleotides: 12. The CDR3 spans 18 residues. Per germline, CDR1 SNHLY and CDR2 FYNNEI. The CDR3 bases are TGTGCCAGCAGTGAAGTTCCTAGCGGGAGTTTTCATTGCAATGAGCAGTTCTTC. Translated, it gives CASSEVPSGSFHCNEQFF.

The chain has TRBV20-1 and TRBJ2-7, with 8 bases identical to TRBD1. Trimming cost V 1 base and J 1 base; bases outside gene matches: 9. CDR3 length: 16 residues. Germline V CDR1 and CDR2: DFQATT, SNEGSKA (reference sequence). In DNA form, the CDR3 reads TGCAGTGCTAGAGGGCTAGTCGGGACAGGATCCTACGAGCAGTACTTC. Its protein is CSARGLVGTGSYEQYF.

This clonotype has a handful of counts. V gene TRBV20-1 combines with J gene TRBJ2-7; D is perhaps TRBD2 (5 bases). This CDR3 has 14 residues. Germline CDR1 DFQATT, CDR2 SNEGSKA (reference sequence). V lost 3 bases and J 2 bases, leaving 14 bases between the germline ends. For the CDR3, the DNA is TGCAGTGCTAGTAAGCGGAGTATGACCTACGAGCAGTACTTC. This gives the protein CSASKRSMTYEQYF.

The chain recombines TRBV5-1 with TRBJ1-1; 11 nucleotides agree with TRBD1. After removal of 4 bases from V and 5 bases from J, the junction contained 10 bases not matched to a gene. The CDR3 loop spans 16 amino acids. CDR1 and CDR2 from the germline V gene are SGHRS and YFSETQ. For the CDR3, the DNA is TGCGCCAGCAGCACAGGGACAGGGGGAAAGAGGACTGAAGCTTTCTTT. Encoded protein: CASSTGTGGKRTEAFF.

This clonotype was observed a handful of times. This chain connects TRBV20-1 to TRBJ2-5; TRBD2 is a possible D gene (5 bases). Germline V gives CDR1 DFQATT, CDR2 SNEGSKA (reference sequence). The CDR3 loop spans 15 amino acids. V was shortened by 0 bases and J by 2 bases, with 13 bases between the two germline ends. The CDR3 protein is CSARDPAGPQETQYF. DNA for the CDR3: TGCAGTGCTAGAGATCCCGCGGGTCCACAAGAGACCCAGTACTTC.

This clonotype was detected many times. This rearrangement joins TRBV20-1 to TRBJ2-7, with D hard to call. The CDR3 spans 12 residues. Deletions cut 2 bases from V and 3 bases from J, with 8 bases between. Germline V lookup: CDR1 DFQATT, CDR2 SNEGSKA (reference sequence). DNA for the CDR3: TGCAGTGCTAGAAGAGTCGACTACGAGCAGTACTTC. It translates to CSARRVDYEQYF.

This clonotype was counted a few times. The gene calls are TRBV5-1 and TRBJ1-2, with D tentatively TRBD1 (6 bases). Between the trimmed V and J ends, which lost 0 bases and 10 bases, there was a span of 19 bases. CDR3 size: 15 residues. Germline-derived CDR1 and CDR2 are SGHRS and YFSETQ. CDR3 DNA: TGCGCCAGCAGCTTGGAGTCTACAGGGATAGTTGACTACACCTTC. Translated: CASSLESTGIVDYTF.

This clonotype occurred a few times. The V call is TRBV5-1, the J call TRBJ2-3; maybe TRBD1 (7 bases). The CDR3 sequence is 15 residues long. V gave up 4 bases and J gave up 4 bases, with 16 bases separating them. Germline V lookup: CDR1 SGHRS, CDR2 YFSETQ. CDR3 DNA: TGCGCCAGCAGCACGGCAGGGGGGAGGCCAGATACGCAGTATTTT. Translating it yields CASSTAGGRPDTQYF.

In this sample, this clonotype turned up many times. The CDR3 sequence is CASSPVWGGKNIQYF. The CDR3 DNA follows: TGTGCCAGCAGCCCCGTGTGGGGGGGGAAAAACATTCAGTACTTC. The chain has TRBV12-3 or TRBV12-4 and TRBJ2-4; 7 bases fit TRBD2. The CDR3 extends over 15 amino acids. Trimming cost V 6 bases and J 4 bases; bases outside gene matches: 9.

The chain uses TRBV9 and TRBJ2-1, with 7 bases identical to TRBD2. The CDR3 totals 13 residues. The V and J ends lost 0 bases and 10 bases, in that order; junction bases with no gene match: 4. Germline CDR1 reads SGDLS; CDR2 reads YYNGEE. CDR3 in amino acids: CASSVVSSGEQFF. The CDR3 nucleotides are TGTGCCAGCAGCGTAGTCAGTAGCGGGGAGCAGTTCTTC.

This clonotype appeared a few times. The chain links TRBV4-1 to TRBJ2-1; D remains ambiguous. The V gene's germline CDR1 is MGHRA and CDR2 YSYEKL. CDR3 length: 11 amino acids. The V end was cut by 2 bases, the J end by 11 bases, with 7 bases between. In nucleotides, the CDR3 is TGCGCCAGCAGCCAATTCGGAAAGCAGTTCTTC. This codes for CASSQFGKQFF.